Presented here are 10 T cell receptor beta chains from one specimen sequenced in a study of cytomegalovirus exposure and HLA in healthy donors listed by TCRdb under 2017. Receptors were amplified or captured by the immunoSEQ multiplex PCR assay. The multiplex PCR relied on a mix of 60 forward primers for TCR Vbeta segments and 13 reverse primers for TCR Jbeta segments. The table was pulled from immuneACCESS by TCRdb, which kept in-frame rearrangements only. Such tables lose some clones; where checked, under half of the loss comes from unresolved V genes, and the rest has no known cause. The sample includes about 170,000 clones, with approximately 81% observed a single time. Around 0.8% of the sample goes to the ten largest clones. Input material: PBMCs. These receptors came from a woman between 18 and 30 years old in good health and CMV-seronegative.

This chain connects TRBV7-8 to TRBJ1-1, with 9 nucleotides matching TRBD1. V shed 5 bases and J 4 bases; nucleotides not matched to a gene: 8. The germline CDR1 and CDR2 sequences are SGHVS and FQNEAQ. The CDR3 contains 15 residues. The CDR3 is CASSLGTGRSTEAFF. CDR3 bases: TGTGCCAGCAGCCTCGGGACAGGGCGATCCACTGAAGCTTTCTTT.

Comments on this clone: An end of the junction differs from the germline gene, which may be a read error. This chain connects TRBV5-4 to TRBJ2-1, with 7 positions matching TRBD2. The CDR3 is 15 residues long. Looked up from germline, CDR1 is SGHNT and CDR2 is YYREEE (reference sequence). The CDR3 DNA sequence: TGTGCCAGCAGCTTGGAGCCTAGCGGTTACAATGAGCGGTTCTTC. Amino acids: CASSLEPSGYNERFF.

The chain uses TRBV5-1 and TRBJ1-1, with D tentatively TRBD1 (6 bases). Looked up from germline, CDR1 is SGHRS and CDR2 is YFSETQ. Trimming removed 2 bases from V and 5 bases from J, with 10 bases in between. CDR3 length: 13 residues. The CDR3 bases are TGCGCCAGCAGCTTACAGGGTGGAACTGAAGCTTTCTTT. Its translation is CASSLQGGTEAFF.

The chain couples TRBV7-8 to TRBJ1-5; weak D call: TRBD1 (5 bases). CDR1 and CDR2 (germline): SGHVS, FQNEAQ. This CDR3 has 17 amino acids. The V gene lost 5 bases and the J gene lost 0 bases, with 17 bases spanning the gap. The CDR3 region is CASSPWDGGLSNQPQHF. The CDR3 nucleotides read TGTGCCAGCAGCCCGTGGGATGGGGGACTTAGCAATCAGCCCCAGCATTTT. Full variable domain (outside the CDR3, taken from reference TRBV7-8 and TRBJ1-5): GAGVSQSPRYKVAKRGQDVALRCDPISGHVSLFWYQQALGQGPEFLTYFQNEAQLDKSGLPSDRFFAERPEGSVSTLKIQRTQQEDSAVYLCASSPWDGGLSNQPQHFGDGTRLSIL.

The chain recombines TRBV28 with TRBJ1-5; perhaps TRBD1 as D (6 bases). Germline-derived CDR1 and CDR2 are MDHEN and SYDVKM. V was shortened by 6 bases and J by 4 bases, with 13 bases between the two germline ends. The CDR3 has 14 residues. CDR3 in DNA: TGTGCCAGCAGGGCACAGGGACCTAATCAGCCCCAGCATTTT. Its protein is CASRAQGPNQPQHF.

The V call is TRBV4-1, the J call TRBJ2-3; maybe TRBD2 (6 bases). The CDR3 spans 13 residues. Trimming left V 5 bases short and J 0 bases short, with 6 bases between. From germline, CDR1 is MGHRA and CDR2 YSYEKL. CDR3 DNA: TGCGCCAGCAGCGGGGGGAGCACAGATACGCAGTATTTT. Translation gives CASSGGSTDTQYF.

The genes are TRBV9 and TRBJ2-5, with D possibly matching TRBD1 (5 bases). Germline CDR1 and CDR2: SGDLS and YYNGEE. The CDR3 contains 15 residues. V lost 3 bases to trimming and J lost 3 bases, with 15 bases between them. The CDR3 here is CASSALGAGKETQYF. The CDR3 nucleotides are TGTGCCAGCAGCGCCTTGGGTGCAGGGAAAGAGACCCAGTACTTC.

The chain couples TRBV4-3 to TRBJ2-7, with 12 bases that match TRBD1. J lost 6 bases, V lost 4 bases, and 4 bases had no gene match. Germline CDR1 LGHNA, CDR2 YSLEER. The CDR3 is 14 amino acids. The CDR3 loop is CASSPGTGGSEQYF. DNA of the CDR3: TGCGCCAGCAGCCCCGGGACAGGGGGCTCCGAGCAGTACTTC.

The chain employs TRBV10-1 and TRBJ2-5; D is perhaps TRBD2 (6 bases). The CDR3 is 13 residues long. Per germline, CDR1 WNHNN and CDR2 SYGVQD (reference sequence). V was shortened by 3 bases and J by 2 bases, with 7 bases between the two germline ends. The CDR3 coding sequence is TGCGCCAGCAGTGAAAGCGGGCAAGAGACCCAGTACTTC. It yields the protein CASSESGQETQYF.

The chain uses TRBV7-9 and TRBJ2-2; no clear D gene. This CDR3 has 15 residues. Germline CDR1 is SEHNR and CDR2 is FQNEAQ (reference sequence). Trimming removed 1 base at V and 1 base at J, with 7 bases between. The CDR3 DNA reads TGTGCCAGCAGCTTAGTGGTCGGGAACACCGGGGAGCTGTTTTTT. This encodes CASSLVVGNTGELFF.